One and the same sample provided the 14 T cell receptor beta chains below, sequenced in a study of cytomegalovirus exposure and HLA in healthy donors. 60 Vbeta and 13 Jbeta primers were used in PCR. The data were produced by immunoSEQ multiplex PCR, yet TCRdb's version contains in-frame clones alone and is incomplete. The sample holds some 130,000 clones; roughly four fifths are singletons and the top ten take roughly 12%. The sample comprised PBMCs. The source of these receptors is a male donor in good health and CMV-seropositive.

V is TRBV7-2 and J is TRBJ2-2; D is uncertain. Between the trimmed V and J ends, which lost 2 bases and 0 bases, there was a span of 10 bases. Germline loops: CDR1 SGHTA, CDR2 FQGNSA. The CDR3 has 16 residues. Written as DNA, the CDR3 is TGTGCCAGCAGCTTATACGGGTCTACGAACACCGGGGAGCTGTTTTTT. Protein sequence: CASSLYGSTNTGELFF.

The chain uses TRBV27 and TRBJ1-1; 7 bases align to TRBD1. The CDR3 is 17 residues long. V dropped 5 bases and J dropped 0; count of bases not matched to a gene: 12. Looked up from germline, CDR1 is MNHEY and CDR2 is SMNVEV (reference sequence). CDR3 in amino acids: CASSAPGQTSLNTEAFF. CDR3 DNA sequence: TGTGCCAGCAGTGCGCCGGGACAGACTTCATTGAACACTGAAGCTTTCTTT.

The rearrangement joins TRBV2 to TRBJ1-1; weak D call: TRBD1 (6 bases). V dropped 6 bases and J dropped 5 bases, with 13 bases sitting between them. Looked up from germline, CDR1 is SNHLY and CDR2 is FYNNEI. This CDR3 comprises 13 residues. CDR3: CASRAGVQTEAFF. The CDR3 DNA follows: TGTGCCAGCAGGGCAGGGGTCCAGACTGAAGCTTTCTTT.

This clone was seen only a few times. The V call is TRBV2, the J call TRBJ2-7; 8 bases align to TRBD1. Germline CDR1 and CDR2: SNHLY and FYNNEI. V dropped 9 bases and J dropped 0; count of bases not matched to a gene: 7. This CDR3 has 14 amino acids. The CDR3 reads CARHRQGSSYEQYF. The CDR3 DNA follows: TGTGCCAGGCACCGACAGGGGAGCTCCTACGAGCAGTACTTC.

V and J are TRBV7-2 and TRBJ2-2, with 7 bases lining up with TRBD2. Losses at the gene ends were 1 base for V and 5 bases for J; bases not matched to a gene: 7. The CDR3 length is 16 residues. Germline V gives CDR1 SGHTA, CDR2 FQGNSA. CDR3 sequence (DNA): TGTGCCAGCAGCTTAGTAGGCGGGAGCGAAACCGGGGAGCTGTTTTTT. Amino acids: CASSLVGGSETGELFF.

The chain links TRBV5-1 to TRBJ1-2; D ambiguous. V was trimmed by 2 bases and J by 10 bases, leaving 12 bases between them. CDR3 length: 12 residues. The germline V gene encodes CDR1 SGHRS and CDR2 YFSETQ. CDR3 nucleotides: TGCGCCAGCAGCTTCCGAAGCGGTGTCTACACCTTC. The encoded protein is CASSFRSGVYTF.

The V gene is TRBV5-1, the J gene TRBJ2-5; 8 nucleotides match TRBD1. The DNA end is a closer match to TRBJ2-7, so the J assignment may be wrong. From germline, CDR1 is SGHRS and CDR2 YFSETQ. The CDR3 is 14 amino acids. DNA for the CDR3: TGCGCCAGCCAGCAGGGGACAGGTTTCTACGAGCAGTACTTC. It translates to CASQQGTGFYEQYF.

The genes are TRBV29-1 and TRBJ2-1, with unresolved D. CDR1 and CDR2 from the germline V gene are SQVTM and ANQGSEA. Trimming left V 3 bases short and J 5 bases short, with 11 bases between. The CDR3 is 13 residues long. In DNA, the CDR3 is TGCAGCGTTGATAGTGGAGTCCACAATGAGCAGTTCTTC. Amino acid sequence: CSVDSGVHNEQFF.

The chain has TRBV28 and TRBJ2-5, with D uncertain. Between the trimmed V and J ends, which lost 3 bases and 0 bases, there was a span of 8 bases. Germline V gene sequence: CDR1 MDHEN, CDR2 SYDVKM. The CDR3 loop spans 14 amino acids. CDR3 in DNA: TGTGCCAGCAGTTTCCCCGACTACCAAGAGACCCAGTACTTC. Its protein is CASSFPDYQETQYF.

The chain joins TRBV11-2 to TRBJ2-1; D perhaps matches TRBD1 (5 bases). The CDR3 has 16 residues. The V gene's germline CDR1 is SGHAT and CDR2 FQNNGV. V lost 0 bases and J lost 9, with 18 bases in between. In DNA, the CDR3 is TGTGCCAGCAGCTTAGATTCCCTGTCAGGGTACCCTGAGCAGTTCTTC. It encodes CASSLDSLSGYPEQFF.

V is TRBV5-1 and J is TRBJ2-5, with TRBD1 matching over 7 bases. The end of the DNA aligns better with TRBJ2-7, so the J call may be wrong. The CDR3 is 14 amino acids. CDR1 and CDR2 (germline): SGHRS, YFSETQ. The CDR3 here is CASSLEGATYEQYF. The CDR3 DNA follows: TGCGCCAGCAGCTTGGAGGGGGCAACCTACGAGCAGTACTTC.

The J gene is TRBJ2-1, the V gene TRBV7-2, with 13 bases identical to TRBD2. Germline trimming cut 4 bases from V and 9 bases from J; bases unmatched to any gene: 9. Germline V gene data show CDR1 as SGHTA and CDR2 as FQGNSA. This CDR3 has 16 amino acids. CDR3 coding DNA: TGTGCCAGCAGCTCCTCACTAGCGGGAGGGCTTGGTGAGCAGTTCTTC. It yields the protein CASSSSLAGGLGEQFF. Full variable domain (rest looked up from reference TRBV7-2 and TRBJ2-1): GAGVSQSPSNKVTEKGKDVELRCDPISGHTALYWYRQSLGQGLEFLIYFQGNSAPDKSGLPSDRFSAERTGGSVSTLTIQRTQQEDSAVYLCASSSSLAGGLGEQFFGPGTRLTVL.

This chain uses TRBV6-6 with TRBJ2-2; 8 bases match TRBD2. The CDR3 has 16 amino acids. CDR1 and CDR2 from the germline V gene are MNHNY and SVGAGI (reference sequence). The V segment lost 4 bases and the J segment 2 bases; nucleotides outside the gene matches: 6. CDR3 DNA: TGTGCCAGCAGTTCCCGGGAGGGGCGAAACACCGGGGAGCTGTTTTTT. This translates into CASSSREGRNTGELFF.

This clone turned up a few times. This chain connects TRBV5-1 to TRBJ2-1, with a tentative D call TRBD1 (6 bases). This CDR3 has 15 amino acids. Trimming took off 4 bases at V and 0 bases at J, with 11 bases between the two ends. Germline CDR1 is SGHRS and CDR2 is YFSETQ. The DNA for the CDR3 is TGCGCCAGCAGCGCAACAGGGAGCTCCTACAATGAGCAGTTCTTC. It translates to CASSATGSSYNEQFF.